This entry lists 5 T cell receptor beta chains sequenced from one sample in a study of cytomegalovirus exposure and HLA in healthy donors. The PCR employed 60 Vbeta primers together with 13 Jbeta primers. Profiled with immunoSEQ multiplex PCR; TCRdb holds only in-frame clones, not every one. This table holds about 130,000 clones, about 72% found once. The specimen was PBMCs. The source is a man aged 25 to 40 in good health and CMV-seropositive.

The chain is built from TRBV5-1 and TRBJ2-7; 7 bases are shared with TRBD1. The germline gives CDR1 SGHRS, CDR2 YFSETQ. The V segment lost 0 bases and the J segment 3 bases; nucleotides outside the gene matches: 6. This CDR3 has 15 residues. CDR3 region: CASSLGQGNLYEQYF. CDR3 sequence (DNA): TGCGCCAGCAGCTTGGGACAGGGTAACCTCTACGAGCAGTACTTC.

The CDR3 DNA is TGTGCCAGCAGCTTGGGGGGAGGGACCTCCTACGAGCAGTACTTC. Amino acid sequence: CASSLGGGTSYEQYF. The rearrangement joins TRBV5-4 to TRBJ2-7, with 7 bases lining up with TRBD2. Germline CDR1 and CDR2: SGHNT and YYREEE (reference sequence). V lost 0 bases, J lost 0 bases, and 3 bases stayed unmatched. The CDR3 consists of 15 residues.

This chain uses TRBV18 with TRBJ1-1; 7 nucleotides line up with TRBD1. J lost 11 bases, V lost 4 bases, and 10 bases had no gene match. Germline-derived CDR1 and CDR2 are KGHSH and LQKENI. The CDR3 has 13 residues. The CDR3 is CASSQQGLQQAFF. As DNA, the CDR3 is TGTGCCAGCTCACAACAGGGGCTCCAACAGGCTTTCTTT.

The chain uses TRBV4-1 and TRBJ2-2; D not certain. In germline, CDR1 is MGHRA, CDR2 YSYEKL. Trimming left V 1 base short and J 6 bases short, with 9 bases between. There are 14 residues in the CDR3. The CDR3 sequence is CASSQVLAAGELFF. CDR3 nucleotide sequence: TGCGCCAGCAGCCAAGTTCTCGCGGCCGGGGAGCTGTTTTTT.

This chain uses TRBV10-1 with TRBJ2-1, with TRBD2 matching over 11 bases. The CDR3 length is 15 residues. From germline, CDR1 is WNHNN and CDR2 SYGVQD (reference sequence). V shed 2 bases, J shed 7 bases, and the junction held 4 bases outside the gene matches. The chain's CDR3 is CASSESSSGRNEQFF. Written as DNA, the CDR3 is TGCGCCAGCAGTGAGAGCTCTAGCGGGAGGAATGAGCAGTTCTTC.